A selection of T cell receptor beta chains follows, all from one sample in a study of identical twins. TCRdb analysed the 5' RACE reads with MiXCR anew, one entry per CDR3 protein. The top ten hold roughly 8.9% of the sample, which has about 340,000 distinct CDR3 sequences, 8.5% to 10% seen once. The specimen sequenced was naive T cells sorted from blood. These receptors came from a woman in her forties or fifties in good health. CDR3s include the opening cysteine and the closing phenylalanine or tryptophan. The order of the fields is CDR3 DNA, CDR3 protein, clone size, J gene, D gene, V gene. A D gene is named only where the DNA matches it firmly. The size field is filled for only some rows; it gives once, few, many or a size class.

TGTGCCAGCAGCCAAGATAGGGCGTCGGATACGCAGTATTTT,CASSQDRASDTQYF,many,TRBJ2-3,-,TRBV3-1
TGTGCCAGCAGCTCTACTAGCGGTCTGACAGATACGCAGTATTTT,CASSSTSGLTDTQYF,-,TRBJ2-3,TRBD2,TRBV25-1
TGTGCCAGCCTACGGGACTTTCCGGAGACCCAGTACTTC,CASLRDFPETQYF,many,TRBJ2-5,-,TRBV7-9
TGCAGTGCTAGGATACTAGCGGGGGCGGAGACCCAGTACTTC,CSARILAGAETQYF,few,TRBJ2-5,TRBD2,TRBV20-1
TGTGCCAGCAGCCCCGAACGACTAGCGGGAGGGCCGAATGAGCAGTTCTTC,CASSPERLAGGPNEQFF,-,TRBJ2-1,TRBD2,TRBV3-1
TGTGCCAGCAGCCCAGGTCCAGGGGCCGGGACTAGCGGGAGGAAGGGAGGATACAATGAGCAGTTCTTC,CASSPGPGAGTSGRKGGYNEQFF,-,TRBJ2-1,TRBD2,TRBV11-3
TGTGCCAGCAGTGAAATTAGGGGGACGGTGGACATTCAGTACTTC,CASSEIRGTVDIQYF,-,TRBJ2-4,-,TRBV25-1
TGTGCCAGCACCTATGTGGTGGGGAATGAGCAGTTCTTC,CASTYVVGNEQFF,-,TRBJ2-1,-,TRBV11-3
TGCGCCAGCAGGCATCCCGGGACAGCGAGGGACTATGGCTACACCTTC,CASRHPGTARDYGYTF,-,TRBJ1-2,TRBD1,TRBV4-1
TGTGCCAGCAGCCAACGGCCTAACTATGGCTACACCTTC,CASSQRPNYGYTF,few,TRBJ1-2,-,TRBV3-1
TGTGCCAGCAGCCAAGATAGCGTGCACGAGCAGTACTTC,CASSQDSVHEQYF,few,TRBJ2-7,-,TRBV3-1
TGTGCCAGTGCCGACACCGGGGAGCTGTTTTTT,CASADTGELFF,few,TRBJ2-2,-,TRBV9
TGCAGCGCCCACCTGGGCGCGAACAATGAGCAGTTCTTC,CSAHLGANNEQFF,many,TRBJ2-1,-,TRBV29-1
TGCGCCAGCAGCTTGGACGGACAGGGGTTAGAGACCCAGTACTTC,CASSLDGQGLETQYF,many,TRBJ2-5,TRBD1,TRBV5-1
TGTGCCAGCATAGGGAGGGGAGAGGACCGGGAGCTGTTTTTT,CASIGRGEDRELFF,-,TRBJ2-2,TRBD2,TRBV12-3/TRBV12-4
TGTGCCATCAGTGAGTCGATGTTGCCTGAAGCTTTCTTT,CAISESMLPEAFF,-,TRBJ1-1,-,TRBV10-3
TGTGCCAGCAGTGGACAGGGAACAGATACGCAGTATTTT,CASSGQGTDTQYF,many,TRBJ2-3,TRBD1,TRBV25-1
TGCAGTGCTAGAGGGCAGGTACTTGTGGATACGCAGTATTTT,CSARGQVLVDTQYF,few,TRBJ2-3,-,TRBV20-1
TGTGCCAGCAGCGTAGTAGGGGATACGCAGTATTTT,CASSVVGDTQYF,many,TRBJ2-3,-,TRBV9
TGCGCCAGCAGCCCAAGGACAGGGAATGACTATGGCTACACCTTC,CASSPRTGNDYGYTF,many,TRBJ1-2,TRBD1,TRBV5-1
TGTGCCAGCAGCTTAGAGGGGCTCCAAAACATTCAGTACTTC,CASSLEGLQNIQYF,-,TRBJ2-4,-,TRBV11-2
TGTGCCAGCACAACAAAAGCGGGAGCTAGGGCAGATACGCAGTATTTT,CASTTKAGARADTQYF,few,TRBJ2-3,TRBD2,TRBV7-2
TGTGCCAGCAGTTCCGGTCCAGGACAGCACCATGGCTACACCTTC,CASSSGPGQHHGYTF,-,TRBJ1-2,-,TRBV12-3/TRBV12-4
TGCGCCAGCAGCTTGGTAGGCGACACCACCGGGGAGCTGTTTTTT,CASSLVGDTTGELFF,-,TRBJ2-2,-,TRBV5-1
TGTGCCACCTCTCCCCAGGCGGGTATCGACAATGAGCAGTTCTTC,CATSPQAGIDNEQFF,many,TRBJ2-1,-,TRBV24-1
TGTGCCAGCAGCCGGGACAGGAGGAGTTACGAGCAGTACTTC,CASSRDRRSYEQYF,few,TRBJ2-7,TRBD1,TRBV3-1
TGTGCCAGCAGCCAAGATACAGGGCGTAAGGACACTGAAGCTTTCTTT,CASSQDTGRKDTEAFF,many,TRBJ1-1,-,TRBV3-1
TGCGCCAGCAGCTTGGACGGGAGGGAAGGAGATACGCAGTATTTT,CASSLDGREGDTQYF,few,TRBJ2-3,TRBD2,TRBV5-1
TGTGCCAGCAGTTTGGCTAGCGGGTTTGAGCAGTTCTTC,CASSLASGFEQFF,few,TRBJ2-1,TRBD2,TRBV12-3/TRBV12-4
TGTGCCAGCAGCTTACCGGGAGGGACAACTGAAGCTTTCTTT,CASSLPGGTTEAFF,-,TRBJ1-1,-,TRBV7-9
TGTGCCAGCACCCTGACAGGGGCGGGCACTGAAGCTTTCTTT,CASTLTGAGTEAFF,-,TRBJ1-1,TRBD1,TRBV12-3/TRBV12-4
TGTGCCAGCAGCTTTAGGACGGATTTACCTAACAATGAGCAGTTCTTC,CASSFRTDLPNNEQFF,many,TRBJ2-1,-,TRBV7-9
TGTGCCAGCCTGGGGGCGAACACTGAAGCTTTCTTT,CASLGANTEAFF,few,TRBJ1-1,-,TRBV6-5
TGTGCCAGCAGCCAAACCATATACTACAATGAGCAGTTCTTC,CASSQTIYYNEQFF,many,TRBJ2-1,-,TRBV14
TGTGCCATCAGTGAGCTGGCAGGGCAGACCGGGGAGCTGTTTTTT,CAISELAGQTGELFF,few,TRBJ2-2,-,TRBV10-3
TGTGCCAGCGAGCGGGGAGCGGGACTGGATACGCAGTATTTT,CASERGAGLDTQYF,few,TRBJ2-3,TRBD2,TRBV6-2/TRBV6-3
TGCAGCTCCGGCCCAGATACGCAGTATTTT,CSSGPDTQYF,-,TRBJ2-3,-,TRBV29-1
TGTGCCAGCAGTTACGGACCGAAGAACACTGAAGCTTTCTTT,CASSYGPKNTEAFF,few,TRBJ1-1,-,TRBV12-3/TRBV12-4
TGTGCCAGCAGTACAAACAGGGTTTCCCCCCAGCATTTT,CASSTNRVSPQHF,few,TRBJ1-5,-,TRBV2
TGTGCCAGCAGCCTCAGAGAAAATCAGCCCCAGCATTTT,CASSLRENQPQHF,-,TRBJ1-5,-,TRBV12-3/TRBV12-4